Detailed here is one T cell receptor beta chain. This clone was picked up one time. The antigen it binds to is not known. Per-base quality was not reported, and no clone a single base away is much larger than it. TCRbeta CDR3 regions were sequenced with the immunoSEQ Assay. After extraction, genomic DNA underwent amplification by bias-controlled multiplex PCR, followed by high-throughput sequencing. The authors' analysis ran thus. To quantify the absolute abundance of every unique TCRbeta CDR3 region, sequences were collapsed and filtered. T cell fraction was estimated by normalizing TCRbeta template counts to usable DNA, with usable DNA measured through amplification of reference genes found in all nucleated cells. Repertoire TCRs were annotated as SARS-CoV-2-specific when V gene, CDR3 amino acid sequence and J gene were exactly matched to a known reactive TCR set. The reference SARS-CoV-2 TCR set was derived from MIRA and filtered for enrichment in COVID-19-positive ImmuneCODE repertoires, a step that removed public or cross-reactive TCRs. Using the MIRA antigens, annotated TCRs were further analysed by specific ORF or by position within an ORF. Breadth was defined as annotated unique rearrangements over total unique productive rearrangements; depth was the summed frequency of those rearrangements. TCR breadth was compared between groups using two-sided Wilcoxon rank-sum tests. Sourced from immuneACCESS, this table was stored by TCRdb with only in-frame sequences that have V and J called. A share of the clones is absent; for the studies checked, an unresolved V gene accounts for under half, and the remainder has no known explanation. V and J calls plus clone size are reproduced from that table; the DNA served to infer D and trimming. The sample has roughly 680,000 clones on record, 70% to 90% of them singletons. The ten top clones hold roughly 1.5% of the sample.

This sample was taken from a study of Ad26.COV2.S vaccination and SARS-CoV-2 variants (dated by TCRdb to the early 2020s). Regarding the study in general: Donors in the vaccine arm were drawn from COV1001, a multicentre, randomized, double-blind, placebo-controlled phase I-IIa trial testing Ad26.COV2.S in healthy adults. Ad26.COV2.S was administered intramuscularly at a dose of 5x10^10 or 1x10^11 viral particles, either as one shot or as two shots given 56 days apart. Sequencing of the TCRbeta repertoire served to evaluate the specificity and breadth of SARS-CoV-2-reactive T cell receptors following Ad26.COV2.S vaccination. A total of 32 samples were included in the TCR-sequenced set, comprising 19 Ad26.COV2.S vaccine recipients, 5 placebo recipients and 8 SARS-CoV-2 convalescent individuals. Trial participants were randomized into five groups of five, in which low-dose or high-dose Ad26.COV2.S was given once or twice, or placebo was given on both occasions. Investigators did not know the trial group allocation while performing experiments and assessing outcomes. The research as a whole found: Vaccine and placebo recipients had comparable non-spike TCR breadth, which fits with the vaccine containing only spike. After vaccination, substantial breadth of spike-specific CD8+ and CD4+ T cell responses was reported. According to the authors, total T cell responses may have been underestimated by the TCR breadth and depth analyses. Comparing responses between vaccine doses or regimens was not something the study was powered to do. Ad26.COV2.S recipients had higher spike-specific TCR breadth than placebo recipients (P = 0.0014).

The treatment or condition tag for this specimen amounts to: over 15 received Ad26.COV2.S at low or high dose, single or two shots; 5 received placebo; per-sample allocation not given. Repertoires of vaccine and placebo recipients were sequenced from samples collected on day 63 after the first injection. In Cohort 1b, some 25 adults aged 18-55 years were enrolled at a single site in Boston, USA, between 29 July and 7 August 2020. Ad26.COV2.S was a replication-incompetent adenovirus type 26 vector expressing a prefusion-stabilized SARS-CoV-2 spike protein from the original Wuhan strain. Trimmed from V: 6 bases; trimmed from J: 5 bases; junction bases lacking a gene match: 7. Via the germline V gene, CDR1 is KGHSH and CDR2 LQKENI. Including the terminal cysteine and phenylalanine, the CDR3 comprises 14 residues. Left in the record is the CDR3 DNA by itself, 42 bases read in frame from the first base.

The V and J segments used are TRBV18 and TRBJ1-5; 7 nucleotides in the junction match TRBD1. The input for sequencing was peripheral blood, taken in a trial of Ad26.COV2.S vaccine versus placebo. The TCR was taken from a person between 18 and 59 years old who received the Ad26.COV2.S COVID-19 vaccine or a placebo. DNA sequence: TGTGCCAGCTCTGAGGGGGCGCGCGATCAGCCCCAGCATTTT. Its product reads: CASSEGARDQPQHF.